This T cell receptor beta chain derives from a study of response to subunit inactivated influenza vaccine. Findings and caveats of the study: Each seasonal influenza vaccination recruits few new T cells, the authors suggested.

TCRdb processed the RT-PCR reads anew with MiXCR; each CDR3 protein has one entry. The sample has about 500,000 distinct CDR3 sequences; approximately 16% are singletons. As to this clonotype: The antigen remains unidentified.

Trimming took off 6 bases at V and 5 bases at J, with 13 bases between the two ends. The CDR3 extends over 12 amino acids. Germline V gene data show CDR1 as SQVTM and CDR2 as ANQGSEA. The clonotype comes from a man aged 50 to 69 who received an inactivated influenza vaccine. Sequencing was performed on CD4+ T cells sorted from PBMCs, taken about 23 months after vaccination. V is TRBV29-1 and J is TRBJ2-5; TRBD2 might be the D (5 bases). The CDR3 loop is CSVSRGAETQYF. CDR3 in DNA: TGCAGCGTGTCCCGGGGTGCGGAGACCCAGTACTTC.